A selection of T cell receptor beta chains follows, all from one sample in a study of blood T cell repertoires in COVID-19. The table came from immunoSEQ multiplex PCR; TCRdb's copy has only in-frame clones and leaves some out. This table has about 130,000 clones, 84% appearing once. The sample comprised peripheral blood. Receptors originate from a woman aged 25 to 39 who had recovered from COVID-19. Both conserved end residues are part of each CDR3. D genes are given only for firm matches. Not every row has a clone size; where given, it reads once, few, many or a size class.

d_call j_call clone_size v_call cdr3_nt cdr3_aa
NA TRBJ2-3 NA TRBV2 TGTGCCAGCAGTCCTGGCACTAAGGACACAGATACGCAGTATTTT CASSPGTKDTDTQYF
TRBD1 TRBJ1-5 NA TRBV4-1 TGCGCCAGCAGCCAAGATTGGGGCCAGGGGGCTAACCCTAGCAATCAGCCCCAGCATTTT CASSQDWGQGANPSNQPQHF
TRBD2 TRBJ2-1 NA TRBV6-5 TGTGCCAGCAGGAGCGGGAGAACGGATAGGGATGAGCAGTTCTTC CASRSGRTDRDEQFF
NA TRBJ1-6 few TRBV27 TGTGCCAGCAGGGTCAAGGGGCTGGGTATGAATTCACCCCTCCACTTT CASRVKGLGMNSPLHF
NA TRBJ1-2 NA TRBV6-5 TGTGCCAGCAGTTACACAACAGGGACCAACTATGGCTACACCTTC CASSYTTGTNYGYTF
TRBD2 TRBJ2-3 NA TRBV15 TGTGCCACCAGCAGAGATCCCGGGGGGGTAGATACGCAGTATTTT CATSRDPGGVDTQYF
TRBD1 TRBJ1-1 NA TRBV10-3 TGTGCCATCAGTGAGTGGGACAGAGGGGGCACTGAAGCTTTCTTT CAISEWDRGGTEAFF
NA TRBJ1-1 NA TRBV7-3 TGTGCCAGCAGCCCTCTGGCGGGGCACACTGAAGCTTTCTTT CASSPLAGHTEAFF
TRBD1 TRBJ1-2 few TRBV14 TGTGCCAGCAGCCCGGACAGGGAGAAGTATGGCTACACCTTC CASSPDREKYGYTF
TRBD1 TRBJ1-5 NA TRBV6-5 TGTGCCAGCAGGCCGGGACAGGGTCGGGGTCAGCCCCAGCATTTT CASRPGQGRGQPQHF
TRBD1 TRBJ2-1 NA TRBV15 TGTGCCACCAGCAGATTTCGCCGCGGACAGGGGGCAAGTGAGCAGTTCTTC CATSRFRRGQGASEQFF
TRBD1 TRBJ1-2 once TRBV10-3 TGTGCCATCAAACCCGGGACAGATAATAACTATGGCTACACCTTC CAIKPGTDNNYGYTF
TRBD2 TRBJ2-1 NA TRBV12-5 TGTGCTAGTGGTTTAGTAGCGGGAGGTCGCAATGAGCAGTTCTTC CASGLVAGGRNEQFF
TRBD2 TRBJ2-7 NA TRBV27 TGTGCCAGCAGTTTACTAGCGGGGGTCCCCTCCCGCGAGCAGTACTTC CASSLLAGVPSREQYF